One sample yielded the 21 T cell receptor beta chains listed below, sequenced in a study of cytomegalovirus exposure and HLA in healthy donors. The repertoire was sequenced with immunoSEQ multiplex PCR; TCRdb's copy has only in-frame clones and lacks some. The sample contains approximately 88,000 clones, about 95% of which appear only once. The sample was PBMCs. The receptors here all came from a woman between 18 and 30 years old in good health and CMV-seronegative.

The rearrangement links TRBV5-1 to TRBJ2-7; 11 bases are a match to TRBD2. The CDR3 runs 15 residues. CDR1 and CDR2 from the germline V gene are SGHRS and YFSETQ. V trimming: 2 bases; J trimming: 4 bases; junction bases outside the gene matches: 5. The CDR3, as DNA: TGCGCCAGCAGCTTCGGGACTAGCGGACAGTACGAGCAGTACTTC. Amino acid sequence: CASSFGTSGQYEQYF. The whole variable domain, remainder taken from reference TRBV5-1 and TRBJ2-7, is KAGVTQTPRYLIKTRGQQVTLSCSPISGHRSVSWYQQTPGQGLQFLFEYFSETQRNKGNFPGRFSGRQFSNSRSEMNVSTLELGDSALYLCASSFGTSGQYEQYFGPGTRLTVT.

This chain joins TRBV6-1 and TRBJ1-2, with TRBD1 matching over 8 bases. There are 14 residues in the CDR3. V lost 1 base and J lost 7; bases outside the gene matches: 5. Germline V gene sequence: CDR1 MNHNS, CDR2 SASEGT. The CDR3 region is CASSEEAGGSGYTF. The CDR3 coding sequence is TGTGCCAGCAGTGAAGAGGCAGGGGGCTCTGGCTACACCTTC.

The chain carries TRBV6-5 and TRBJ2-3; 12 bases agree with TRBD2. The CDR3 sequence is 14 residues long. From germline, CDR1 is MNHEY and CDR2 SVGAGI. After removal of 4 bases from V and 5 bases from J, the junction contained 1 base not matched to a gene. CDR3 in amino acids: CASSLGLAGDTQYF. The CDR3 DNA is TGTGCCAGCAGTTTGGGACTAGCGGGAGATACGCAGTATTTT.

The J gene is TRBJ1-4, the V gene TRBV7-9, with D possibly being TRBD1 (6 bases). Germline V gene data show CDR1 as SEHNR and CDR2 as FQNEAQ (reference sequence). V lost 4 bases and J 8 bases, leaving 14 bases between the germline ends. The CDR3 runs 14 residues. This chain's CDR3 is CASSSRTADEKLFF. The CDR3 DNA reads TGTGCCAGCAGCTCCAGGACAGCAGACGAAAAACTGTTTTTT. Filled out from reference TRBV7-9 and TRBJ1-4, the complete variable domain reads DTGVSQNPRHKITKRGQNVTFRCDPISEHNRLYWYRQTLGQGPEFLTYFQNEAQLEKSRLLSDRFSAERPKGSFSTLEIQRTEQGDSAMYLCASSSRTADEKLFFGSGTQLSVL.

The chain has TRBV25-1 and TRBJ2-7; D is possibly TRBD1 (6 bases). CDR1 is MGHDK, CDR2 SYGVNS, per germline. V gave up 8 bases and J gave up 3 bases, with 20 bases separating them. The CDR3 totals 15 residues. The CDR3 is CASLAPTGPIYEQYF. CDR3 DNA sequence: TGTGCCAGCCTCGCCCCGACAGGCCCGATCTACGAGCAGTACTTC.

The CDR3 DNA reads as TGTGCCAGCTATAGCGACAATGAGCAGTTCTTC. As protein: CASYSDNEQFF. V is TRBV6-1 and J is TRBJ2-1; D might be TRBD2 (5 bases). Germline CDR1 is MNHNS and CDR2 is SASEGT. CDR3 size: 11 residues. With 8 bases removed from V and 5 bases from J, the gap between germline ends came to 7 bases.

The J gene is TRBJ2-1, the V gene TRBV10-3, with TRBD2 matching 10 bases. Germline CDR1 and CDR2: ENHRY and SYGVKD. This CDR3 comprises 14 residues. V was pared by 6 bases and J by 5 bases, with 4 bases of the junction left unmatched. CDR3 amino acids: CAISWTSGNNEQFF. The DNA for the CDR3 is TGTGCCATCAGCTGGACTAGCGGAAACAATGAGCAGTTCTTC.

This chain links TRBV11-1 with TRBJ1-2; no definite D call. V was shortened by 0 bases and J by 8 bases, with 10 bases between the two germline ends. This CDR3 is 13 amino acids long. Germline loops: CDR1 SGHAT, CDR2 FQDESV (reference sequence). The CDR3, as DNA: TGTGCCAGCAGCTTAGCACAGACGGGAGGCTACACCTTC. It translates to CASSLAQTGGYTF.

The chain uses TRBV29-1 and TRBJ2-1; possibly TRBD2 for D (6 bases). Germline loops: CDR1 SQVTM, CDR2 ANQGSEA. Trimming removed 2 bases at V and 2 bases at J, with 13 bases between. The CDR3 contains 15 residues. The CDR3 loop reads CSVERNGGTYNEQFF. In DNA form, the CDR3 reads TGCAGCGTTGAAAGGAACGGGGGAACCTACAATGAGCAGTTCTTC.

The V call is TRBV11-2, the J call TRBJ2-1; 12 positions agree with TRBD2. Germline CDR1 and CDR2: SGHAT and FQNNGV. CDR3 length: 19 amino acids. The V and J ends lost 0 bases and 7 bases, in that order; junction bases with no gene match: 13. This CDR3 is CASSLDLLAGGPLSNEQFF. In DNA form, the CDR3 reads TGTGCCAGCAGCTTAGATCTACTAGCGGGAGGCCCCCTGTCGAATGAGCAGTTCTTC.

This chain links TRBV6-1 with TRBJ2-7; 7 nucleotides line up with TRBD1. In germline, CDR1 is MNHNS, CDR2 SASEGT. V dropped 4 bases and J dropped 2; count of bases not matched to a gene: 5. CDR3 length: 14 amino acids. The CDR3 DNA sequence: TGTGCCAGCAGTGGACAGGGCCCACCCTACGAGCAGTACTTC. Translating it yields CASSGQGPPYEQYF.

The chain has TRBV21-1 and TRBJ2-7; the table's D call of TRBD2 was not tested on the DNA. TRBV21-1 is a known pseudogene. The CDR3 runs to 19 residues. Here the CDR3 reads CASSRRARLAGPDSYEQYF. CDR3 bases: TGTGCCAGCAGCAGGAGGGCTCGACTAGCGGGCCCAGACTCCTACGAGCAGTACTTC.

The chain carries TRBV7-2 and TRBJ2-7; no reliable D call. Between the trimmed V and J ends, which lost 2 bases and 6 bases, there was a span of 14 bases. Looked up from germline, CDR1 is SGHTA and CDR2 is FQGNSA. This CDR3 is built from 14 residues. The DNA of the CDR3 is TGTGCCAGCAGCTTATTGTCTAGTGATTTCGAGCAGTACTTC. Protein: CASSLLSSDFEQYF. Variable domain in full (rest from reference TRBV7-2 and TRBJ2-7): GAGVSQSPSNKVTEKGKDVELRCDPISGHTALYWYRQSLGQGLEFLIYFQGNSAPDKSGLPSDRFSAERTGGSVSTLTIQRTQQEDSAVYLCASSLLSSDFEQYFGPGTRLTVT.

The V and J genes are TRBV2 and TRBJ2-1; 11 bases fit TRBD2. CDR3 length: 15 residues. V dropped 6 bases and J dropped 5; count of bases not matched to a gene: 6. Germline assignment: CDR1 SNHLY and CDR2 FYNNEI. The CDR3 nucleotides read TGTGCCAGCAGCCGTTTGACTAGCGGGAACAATGAGCAGTTCTTC. Protein: CASSRLTSGNNEQFF.

The chain joins TRBV9 to TRBJ2-6, with TRBD2 identical over 8 bases. Germline lookup yields CDR1 SGDLS and CDR2 YYNGEE. The ends lost 3 bases at V and 2 bases at J; junction bases unmatched: 19. The CDR3 has 21 residues. The CDR3 spells CASSATPGGSSVRAGANVLTF. The CDR3 DNA sequence: TGTGCCAGCAGCGCCACCCCGGGGGGGTCTAGCGTACGGGCTGGGGCCAACGTCCTGACTTTC. Full variable domain (outside the CDR3, taken from reference TRBV9 and TRBJ2-6): DSGVTQTPKHLITATGQRVTLRCSPRSGDLSVYWYQQSLDQGLQFLIQYYNGEERAKGNILERFSAQQFPDLHSELNLSSLELGDSALYFCASSATPGGSSVRAGANVLTFGAGSRLTVL.

This clone has only one observation. V is TRBV5-3 and J is TRBJ1-5; perhaps TRBD1 as D (5 bases). TRBV5-3 is reported as an ORF; its role is uncertain. V lost 8 bases and J lost 0, with 15 bases in between. There are 15 residues in the CDR3. In nucleotides, the CDR3 is TGTGCCAGTCCTCCGGGGGTCCTTAGCAATCAGCCCCAGCATTTT. It specifies CASPPGVLSNQPQHF.

This clone was counted once. This chain joins TRBV7-7 and TRBJ2-1; the D gene is possibly TRBD2 (6 bases). V was clipped by 7 bases and J by 9 bases, with 16 bases between them. This CDR3 has 13 amino acids. Germline CDR1 and CDR2: SSHAT and FNYEAQ (reference sequence). The CDR3: CASTPGAGGEQFF. DNA of the CDR3: TGTGCCAGCACACCCGGGGCCGGGGGTGAGCAGTTCTTC.

The chain links TRBV2 to TRBJ2-7; tentative D call: TRBD2 (5 bases). V was trimmed by 7 bases and J by 2 bases, leaving 6 bases between them. CDR1 and CDR2 (germline): SNHLY, FYNNEI. This CDR3 spans 11 amino acids. CDR3 amino acids: CASKEAYEQYF. In DNA form, the CDR3 reads TGTGCCAGCAAGGAGGCCTACGAGCAGTACTTC. The full variable domain, completed using reference TRBV2 and TRBJ2-7, is EPEVTQTPSHQVTQMGQEVILRCVPISNHLYFYWYRQILGQKVEFLVSFYNNEISEKSEIFDDQFSVERPDGSNFTLKIRSTKLEDSAMYFCASKEAYEQYFGPGTRLTVT.

CDR3 in amino acids: CASSGLAGDTQYF. The CDR3 coding sequence is TGTGCCAGCAGCGGACTAGCAGGAGATACGCAGTATTTT. The V call is TRBV7-2, the J call TRBJ2-3, with 8 bases matching TRBD2. J was trimmed by 5 bases and V by 5 bases; bases with no gene match: 3. CDR1 and CDR2 (germline): SGHTA, FQGNSA. The CDR3 contains 13 residues. Variable domain in full (rest from reference TRBV7-2 and TRBJ2-3): GAGVSQSPSNKVTEKGKDVELRCDPISGHTALYWYRQSLGQGLEFLIYFQGNSAPDKSGLPSDRFSAERTGGSVSTLTIQRTQQEDSAVYLCASSGLAGDTQYFGPGTRLTVL.

The rearrangement uses TRBV5-1 and TRBJ2-2, with 13 bases that match TRBD2. V lost 5 bases and J lost 4; bases outside the gene matches: 8. CDR1 is SGHRS and CDR2 is YFSETQ in the germline V gene. The CDR3 length is 17 residues. For the CDR3, the DNA is TGCGCCAGCAGGAGGACTAGCGGGAGACTGACCACCGGGGAGCTGTTTTTT. It codes for CASRRTSGRLTTGELFF.

V usage is TRBV7-8 and J usage is TRBJ2-7; 7 bases line up with TRBD1. The CDR3 length is 13 residues. V lost 4 bases to trimming and J lost 6 bases; unmatched junction nucleotides: 6. Germline assignment: CDR1 SGHVS and CDR2 FQNEAQ. As DNA, the CDR3 is TGTGCCAGCAGCTCGCGACAGGGCCGCGAGCAGTACTTC. It specifies CASSSRQGREQYF.